The T cell receptor (beta chain) described here comes from a study of T cells expressing NK-cell markers. TCRdb reworked the 5' RACE reads into one entry per CDR3 protein, no DNA. In all, the sample yields roughly 300,000 distinct CDR3 sequences. The CDR3 runs to 17 residues. This TCR came from a woman between 18 and 69 years old in good health. V is TRBV21-1 and J is TRBJ2-2; TCRdb gives TRBD2 as the D gene, but with no DNA this cannot be confirmed. TRBV21-1 is a known pseudogene. Sequencing was done on a sample of blood T cells: a sorted CD56 or NKG2C T cell subset, CD4+ or CD8+ T cells, or bulk PBMC T cells (not recorded which). The CDR3 spells CASSSTSGASNTGELFF.